A single T cell receptor beta chain is shown here with its context. The clone's antigen remains unknown. The CDR3 spans 16 residues, from the cysteine through the phenylalanine. This entry has no DNA. CDR1 SEHNR and CDR2 FQNEAQ were looked up in the germline V gene (reference sequence). The sequencer was a NextSeq 550. The Human TCR Profiling Kit (MiLaboratory) was used to make UMI-labeled 5' RACE TRB cDNA libraries. cDNA synthesis used the entire amount of extracted RNA, and PCR amplification then used the entire amount of cDNA produced. Libraries were prepared in parallel with an identical number of PCR cycles. In the source study's methods: About 57,000 +/- 9,900 unique UMI-labeled TRB cDNA molecules per library were extracted with MIGEC and MiXCR, with at least two reads per UMI required. On average, each library contained about 40,000 +/- 10,000 functional in-frame TRB CDR3 nucleotide clonotypes without stop codons. Diversity metrics, including normalized Shannon-Wiener and Chao1, were computed in VDJtools after downsampling to 5000 UMI-labeled TRB molecules per sample. For the central five CDR3 residues, VDJtools calculated physicochemical properties weighted by clonotype size, namely interaction energy, strength, volume and Kidera factor 4. TCRdb reprocessed the raw reads; every CDR3 protein sequence is a single record, and DNA is not supplied. Clone size and V and J calls follow TCRdb, not the original study. The sample table records about 89,000 distinct CDR3 sequences. The ten largest clones add up to 1.1% of the sample.

This record comes from a study of CXCR3-negative and CXCR3-positive naive CD8 T cells (dated by TCRdb to about 2019). Some background on the complete study: About 135 million TRB reads were obtained in total, roughly 1.5 +/- 0.3 million reads per library. Diversity and physicochemical repertoire analyses were performed on around twelve donors pooled from two independent experiments. Naive subsets from several donors and memory cells from 3 donors were included in the TRBV-TRBJ cluster analysis.

Summary of the overall study and its limitations: Because surface CD5, which has been linked to self-reactivity in mice, was comparable between naive subsets, TCR interaction strength was also inferred from TRB CDR3 physicochemical properties. Freshly isolated PBMCs were used for most assays because CXCR3 expression partially decreased after cryopreservation. TRB CDR3s from CXCR3-positive naive cells showed higher hydrophobicity (lower Kidera factor 4), lower energy, and higher strength and volume indices than CXCR3-negative naive cells. Repertoire diversity was comparably high in both naive subsets but much lower in memory CD8+ T cells. Similar TRBV-TRBJ usage was shown by naive CXCR3-negative and CXCR3-positive cells from the same donor, whereas distinct patterns were shown by memory cells.

For every CD8+ T cell subset, hundreds of thousands of cells were flow-sorted straight into RLT lysis buffer, and each subset was sorted in triplicate. To keep memory contaminants out, a stringent definition of naive CD8+ T cells was applied: CD45RO-CCR7+CD27+CD95-. Peripheral blood mononuclear cells were isolated from buffy coats using standard density gradient centrifugation. A FACSAria III was used to flow-sort naive CXCR3-negative and CXCR3-positive CD8+ T cells. An RNeasy Mini Kit was used to extract total RNA from the sorted cells. The sequence is built from TRBV7-9 and TRBJ2-3; TCRdb's D call, TRBD1, is unchecked because there is no DNA. Sequenced input: naive CXCR3+ CD8+ T cells from blood. This specimen's cell subset or site label, per the study, means: CD45RO-CCR7+CD27+CD95- naive CD8+ T cells expressing CXCR3 (TNR3+). The TCR originated in a human donor in good health. Some clones in this sample may be carry-over from other donors' samples. This receptor carries the CDR3 CASSLGRGRDTDTQYF.